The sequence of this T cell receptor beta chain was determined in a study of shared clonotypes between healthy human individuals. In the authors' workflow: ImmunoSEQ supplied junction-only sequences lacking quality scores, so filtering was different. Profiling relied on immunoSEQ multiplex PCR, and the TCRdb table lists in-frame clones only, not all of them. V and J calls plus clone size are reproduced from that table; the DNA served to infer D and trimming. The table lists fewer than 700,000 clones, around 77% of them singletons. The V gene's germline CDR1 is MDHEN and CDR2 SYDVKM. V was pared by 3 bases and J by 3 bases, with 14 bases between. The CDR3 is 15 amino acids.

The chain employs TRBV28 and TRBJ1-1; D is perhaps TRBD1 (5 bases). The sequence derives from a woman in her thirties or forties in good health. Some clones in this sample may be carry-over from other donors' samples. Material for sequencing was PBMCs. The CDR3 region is CASSFQGFGDTEAFF. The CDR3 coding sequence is TGTGCCAGCAGTTTCCAGGGATTTGGTGACACTGAAGCTTTCTTT.